The 25 T cell receptor beta chains given below trace back to one sample, sequenced in a study of T cell clonality in common variable immunodeficiency. Clones were read by immunoSEQ multiplex PCR, and TCRdb kept only the in-frame ones, dropping some. The sample has 15,000 to 20,000 clones, none seen only once. Study-level points and caveats: Common variable immunodeficiency TCR beta sequences reportedly had fewer deletions and N-nucleotide insertions.

Antigens for these TCRs are unknown. The sequenced material came from peripheral blood mononuclear cells. These receptors came from a human donor with common variable immunodeficiency.

In this sample, this clone turned up many times. The read stops 3 residues short of the end of the CDR3; the missing end is completed from the germline J gene. The chain joins TRBV9 to TRBJ2-2; tentatively, D is TRBD2 (6 bases). The germline CDR1 and CDR2 sequences are SGDLS and YYNGEE. This CDR3 comprises 17 residues. V lost 0 bases, J lost 1 base, and 13 bases lay in between. The DNA read from the CDR3 is TGTGCCAGCAGCGTAGGTGTGGTTAGCGGGAACACCGGGGAG. Translation: CASSVGVVSGNTGE. The full CDR3 protein is CASSVGVVSGNTGELFF.

In its sample, this clone was seen many times. The sequence runs out 3 residues before the end of the CDR3; the remainder is reconstructed from the germline J gene. V usage is TRBV14 and J usage is TRBJ1-2; 9 positions match TRBD1. The CDR3 spans 14 residues. Looked up from germline, CDR1 is SGHDN and CDR2 is FVKESK. Trimming cost V 8 bases and J 7 bases; bases outside gene matches: 11. CDR3 DNA, as far as it was read: TGTGCCAGCCACTCGACAGGGGGAGGGAGTGGC. Protein product: CASHSTGGGSG. The full-length CDR3 reads as CASHSTGGGSGYTF.

This clone was counted many times. The observed sequence ends 3 residues before the CDR3 terminus, with the missing tail filled in from the germline J gene. The rearrangement links TRBV18 to TRBJ2-7; perhaps TRBD1 as D (5 bases). This CDR3 contains 15 residues. The V gene's germline CDR1 is KGHSH and CDR2 LQKENI. V lost 3 bases and J lost 2, with 14 bases in between. The CDR3 region is CASSPGRAGAYEQYF. The part of the CDR3 DNA that was read is TGTGCCAGCTCACCGGGGCGTGCTGGGGCCTACGAG. Based on the CDR3 plus reference TRBV18 and TRBJ2-7, the full variable domain is NAGVMQNPRHLVRRRGQEARLRCSPMKGHSHVYWYRQLPEEGLKFMVYLQKENIIDESGMPKERFSAEFPKEGPSILRIQQVVRGDSAAYFCASSPGRAGAYEQYFGPGTRLTVT.

This clone was counted many times. CDR3 bases read: TGTGCTAGTGGTCCGACAGGGTCCTACACAGATACG. Translating it yields CASGPTGSYTDT. The CDR3 as a whole reads CASGPTGSYTDTQYF. V and J are TRBV12-5 and TRBJ2-3, with TRBD1 identical over 7 bases. The read finishes 3 residues shy of the CDR3 end, and the germline J gene is used to complete it. Losses at the gene ends were 5 bases for V and 2 bases for J; bases not matched to a gene: 7. Germline CDR1 reads LGHNT; CDR2 reads FRNRAP. The length of the CDR3 is 15 residues.

This clone has a count of ten or more. The read terminates 3 residues ahead of where the CDR3 ends, so the germline J gene completes it. The V call is TRBV28, the J call TRBJ2-7; 10 bases are a match to TRBD2. V was pared by 1 base and J by 5 bases, with 5 bases of the junction left unmatched. Looked up from germline, CDR1 is MDHEN and CDR2 is SYDVKM. The CDR3 contains 15 residues. The CDR3 DNA, read in part, is TGTGCCAGCAGTTTATTCCTAGCGGGGGCCCACGAG. This sequence encodes CASSLFLAGAHE. The full CDR3 protein is CASSLFLAGAHEQYF.

Notes on this clone: The read ends 3 residues early relative to the CDR3; the germline J gene fills the gap. The rearrangement links TRBV20-1 to TRBJ2-5, with TRBD2 matching over 10 bases. Germline CDR1 DFQATT, CDR2 SNEGSKA (reference sequence). The V segment lost 1 base and the J segment 2 bases; nucleotides outside the gene matches: 10. The CDR3 contains 17 residues. The covered CDR3 bases are TGCAGTGCTAGAGTTCTAGCGGGAGCCGGACTACAAGAGACC. Translated, it gives CSARVLAGAGLQET. The full CDR3 protein is CSARVLAGAGLQETQYF.

This clone occurred many times. The read ends 3 residues before the CDR3 terminus; that terminus is restored from the germline J gene. The rearrangement joins TRBV30 to TRBJ1-3, with D unresolved. CDR3 length equals 13 residues. V lost 8 bases to trimming and J lost 0 bases, with 11 bases between them. The V gene's germline CDR1 is GTSNPN and CDR2 SVGIG (reference sequence). The sequenced part of the CDR3 DNA is TGTGCCGTCAAAGGGTACTCTGGAAACACC. Its translation is CAVKGYSGNT. The full CDR3 protein reads CAVKGYSGNTIYF. Full variable domain (rest looked up from reference TRBV30 and TRBJ1-3): SQTIHQWPATLVQPVGSPLSLECTVEGTSNPNLYWYRQAAGRGLQLLFYSVGIGQISSEVPQNLSASRPQDRQFILSSKKLLLSDSGFYLCAVKGYSGNTIYFGEGSWLTVV.

This clone was counted at least ten times. The CDR3 end lies 3 residues beyond the end of the read and is filled in from the germline J gene. The chain has TRBV7-8 and TRBJ2-3, with a possible D match to TRBD2 (6 bases). V lost 5 bases to trimming and J lost 2 bases, with 17 bases between them. Germline V gives CDR1 SGHVS, CDR2 FQNEAQ. The CDR3 has 16 residues. The CDR3 protein is CASSPLAESTTDTQYF. CDR3 DNA (partial): TGTGCCAGCAGCCCCTTAGCGGAAAGCACCACAGATACG.

This clone showed up many times. The read ends 3 residues before the CDR3 terminus; that terminus is restored from the germline J gene. The genes are TRBV7-3 and TRBJ2-3; tentatively, D is TRBD2 (5 bases). The length of the CDR3 is 15 residues. Trimming took off 3 bases at V and 1 base at J, with 11 bases between the two ends. Germline-derived CDR1 and CDR2 are SGHTA and FQGTGA. The CDR3 DNA, read in part, is TGTGCCAGCAGCTTGTCCAGGCGGGGCACAGATACG. This sequence encodes CASSLSRRGTDT. The entire CDR3 protein reads CASSLSRRGTDTQYF. The full variable domain, its missing parts supplied by reference TRBV7-3 and TRBJ2-3, is GAGVSQTPSNKVTEKGKYVELRCDPISGHTALYWYRQSLGQGPEFLIYFQGTGAADDSGLPNDRFFAVRPEGSVSTLKIQRTERGDSAVYLCASSLSRRGTDTQYFGPGTRLTVL.

This clone was observed at least ten times. The read gets to within 3 residues of the CDR3 end, and the germline J gene fills in the rest. The rearrangement links TRBV7-9 to TRBJ2-3; 7 bases match TRBD1. Trimming removed 5 bases from V and 1 base from J; junction bases left unmatched: 6. The germline CDR1 and CDR2 sequences are SEHNR and FQNEAQ (reference sequence). The CDR3 extends over 15 amino acids. CDR3 loop: CASSPDRVGTDTQYF. The CDR3 bases that were read are TGTGCCAGCAGCCCCGACAGGGTAGGCACAGATACG.

This clone was detected ten times or more. The CDR3 end is not reached by the read, which stops 3 residues before it; the germline J gene fills it in. The V and J genes are TRBV28 and TRBJ1-1; 10 nucleotides agree with TRBD1. V lost 5 bases and J lost 2; bases outside the gene matches: 11. This CDR3 region has 17 residues. Per the germline V gene, CDR1 is MDHEN and CDR2 is SYDVKM. The CDR3 protein is CASSPLVGQGPNTEAFF. CDR3 DNA, as far as it was read: TGTGCCAGCAGTCCGTTAGTGGGACAGGGGCCCAACACTGAA.

This clone was seen repeatedly, ten times or more. CDR3 bases read: TGTGCCAGCAGTCCGCGACAGGAGTCCTACGAG. The encoded protein is CASSPRQESYE. The full CDR3 reads CASSPRQESYEQYF. The chain uses TRBV28 and TRBJ2-7, with a tentative D call TRBD1 (6 bases). The CDR3 end lies 3 residues beyond the end of the read and is filled in from the germline J gene. Germline assignment: CDR1 MDHEN and CDR2 SYDVKM. The CDR3 runs 14 residues. The V gene lost 5 bases and the J gene lost 1 base, with 12 bases spanning the gap.

This clone was counted many times. Coverage ceases 3 residues before the CDR3 finishes, and the germline J gene fills in the end. The rearrangement uses TRBV28 and TRBJ2-5, with D possibly TRBD1 on 5 matching bases. Germline-derived CDR1 and CDR2 are MDHEN and SYDVKM. Deletions cut 6 bases from V and 4 bases from J, with 15 bases between. The CDR3 is 14 residues long. Incomplete CDR3 DNA: TGTGCCAGCAGGAGCCAGGGCCCCCCAGAGACC. Protein sequence: CASRSQGPPET. The CDR3 as a whole reads CASRSQGPPETQYF.

This clone was detected ten times or more. The read falls 3 residues short of the CDR3 end, and the missing part is taken from the germline J gene. The V call is TRBV5-4, the J call TRBJ2-7, with no clear D. V lost 3 bases to trimming and J lost 4 bases, with 5 bases between them. CDR3 length: 11 amino acids. Looked up from germline, CDR1 is SGHNT and CDR2 is YYREEE (reference sequence). The CDR3 sequence is CASSSLYEQYF. The sequenced CDR3 bases are TGTGCCAGCAGCTCCCTATACGAG.

This clone was seen at least ten times. CDR3 in amino acids: CASTGRGASGRGPTDTQYF. The covered CDR3 bases are TGTGCCAGCACCGGACGCGGGGCTAGCGGGAGGGGCCCCACAGATACG. The genes are TRBV13 and TRBJ2-3; TRBD2 agrees at 12 bases. The read ends 3 residues before the CDR3 terminus; that terminus is restored from the germline J gene. V shed 7 bases, J shed 2 bases, and the junction held 16 bases outside the gene matches. CDR3 size: 19 residues. Germline lookup yields CDR1 PRHDT and CDR2 FYEKMQ (reference sequence).

This clone was recorded many times. The sequence runs out 3 residues before the end of the CDR3; the remainder is reconstructed from the germline J gene. The chain recombines TRBV2 with TRBJ1-1, with TRBD1 matching over 8 bases. The CDR3 contains 11 residues. The germline CDR1 and CDR2 sequences are SNHLY and FYNNEI. The sequenced part of the CDR3 DNA is TGTGCCAGCGAGTGGGGACAGGAT. Its protein is CASEWGQD. The full CDR3 sequence reads CASEWGQDAFF. The whole variable domain, remainder taken from reference TRBV2 and TRBJ1-1, is EPEVTQTPSHQVTQMGQEVILRCVPISNHLYFYWYRQILGQKVEFLVSFYNNEISEKSEIFDDQFSVERPDGSNFTLKIRSTKLEDSAMYFCASEWGQDAFFGQGTRLTVV.

This clone occurred many times. The CDR3 end is not reached by the read, which stops 3 residues before it; the germline J gene fills it in. The same CDR3 is also encoded by other DNA sequences in this sample. The gene calls are TRBV5-1 and TRBJ2-5; 9 bases are a match to TRBD1. The CDR3 extends over 14 amino acids. The germline CDR1 and CDR2 sequences are SGHRS and YFSETQ. V was pared by 4 bases and J by 5 bases, with 6 bases of the junction left unmatched. CDR3 sequence: CASSTGQGRETQYF. The covered CDR3 bases are TGCGCCAGCAGCACCGGACAGGGGAGGGAGACC.

Ten or more counts support this clone. The sequence runs out 3 residues before the end of the CDR3; the remainder is reconstructed from the germline J gene. The V and J genes are TRBV20-1 and TRBJ2-5; TRBD2 matches 9 bases. The CDR3 is 14 amino acids. The germline V gene encodes CDR1 DFQATT and CDR2 SNEGSKA (reference sequence). After removal of 4 bases from V and 4 bases from J, the junction contained 7 bases not matched to a gene. CDR3 DNA, as far as it was read: TGCAGTGCTATAGGGCGGGAGGGCGGAGAGACC. As protein: CSAIGREGGET. The whole CDR3 is CSAIGREGGETQYF.

This clone came up many times. The read ends 3 residues before the CDR3 terminus; that terminus is restored from the germline J gene. The J gene is TRBJ2-1, the V gene TRBV20-1, with TRBD2 as a possible D gene (5 bases). V lost 0 bases to trimming and J lost 2 bases, with 17 bases between them. Per the germline V gene, CDR1 is DFQATT and CDR2 is SNEGSKA (reference sequence). The CDR3 contains 17 residues. This CDR3 is CSARERPTGMTYNEQFF. The CDR3 bases that were read are TGCAGTGCTAGAGAGCGGCCAACGGGGATGACCTACAATGAG.

The sample holds many counts of this clone. Coverage ceases 3 residues before the CDR3 finishes, and the germline J gene fills in the end. V and J are TRBV19 and TRBJ2-1, with D perhaps matching TRBD2 (6 bases). Germline CDR1 and CDR2: LNHDA and SQIVND (reference sequence). CDR3 length: 15 amino acids. Trimming pared 11 bases from V and 2 bases from J, leaving 19 bases between. The covered CDR3 bases are TGTGCCTCTCAGTATCTTGCGGGGCCCTACAATGAG. Protein sequence: CASQYLAGPYNE. The entire CDR3 sequence reads CASQYLAGPYNEQFF.

The sample holds many counts of this clone. The CDR3 end lies 3 residues beyond the end of the read and is filled in from the germline J gene. The J gene is TRBJ1-1, the V gene TRBV6-2 or TRBV6-3; D is perhaps TRBD1 (5 bases). The germline V and J ends were trimmed by 1 base and 5 bases, with 8 bases remaining between them. The germline V gene has CDR1 MNHEY and CDR2 SVGEGT. The CDR3 consists of 13 residues. This chain's CDR3 is CASSYFRQTEAFF. CDR3 DNA (partial): TGTGCCAGCAGTTACTTCCGACAGACTGAA.

This clone was counted at least ten times. The CDR3 extends 3 residues past the end of the read, so its final part is completed from the germline J gene. V usage is TRBV11-2 and J usage is TRBJ1-6; 9 bases match TRBD1. The CDR3 spans 15 residues. CDR1 and CDR2 (germline): SGHAT, FQNNGV. V was clipped by 1 base and J by 7 bases; unmatched bases: 2. CDR3 protein: CASSLVGTGNSPLHF. The part of the CDR3 DNA that was read is TGTGCCAGCAGCTTAGTCGGGACAGGGAATTCACCC.

This clone has just a few counts. The CDR3 goes on 3 residues after the read ends, and that part is filled in from the germline J gene. The chain couples TRBV7-3 to TRBJ2-5, with 7 nucleotides matching TRBD2. V lost 1 base, J lost 4 bases, and 6 bases stayed unmatched. CDR1 SGHTA and CDR2 FQGTGA come from the germline V gene. The CDR3 sequence is 15 residues long. The CDR3 bases that were read are TGTGCCAGCAGCTTAAGCGGGAGAGAAGGAGAGACC. This codes for CASSLSGREGET. The complete CDR3 reads CASSLSGREGETQYF. The whole variable domain, filled in from reference TRBV7-3 and TRBJ2-5, reads GAGVSQTPSNKVTEKGKYVELRCDPISGHTALYWYRQSLGQGPEFLIYFQGTGAADDSGLPNDRFFAVRPEGSVSTLKIQRTERGDSAVYLCASSLSGREGETQYFGPGTRLLVL.

This clone has a count of ten or more. The read halts 3 residues ahead of the CDR3 end, with the missing end drawn from the germline J gene. This rearrangement joins TRBV7-8 to TRBJ1-1, with D perhaps matching TRBD1 (5 bases). Germline V CDR1 and CDR2: SGHVS, FQNEAQ. The CDR3 is 12 residues long. Here the CDR3 reads CASSFVQGKAFF. The sequenced part of the CDR3 DNA is TGTGCCAGCAGCTTCGTCCAGGGAAAA.

This clone has at least ten counts. The CDR3 is cut off 3 residues early in the read; its end comes from the germline J gene. The rearrangement uses TRBV18 and TRBJ1-5, with 8 bases identical to TRBD1. Trimming removed 4 bases from V and 0 bases from J; junction bases left unmatched: 2. Germline loops: CDR1 KGHSH, CDR2 LQKENI. The CDR3 contains 15 residues. CDR3 residues: CASSLGQDSNQPQHF. CDR3 bases read: TGTGCCAGCTCACTGGGACAGGATAGCAATCAGCCC.